This T cell receptor (beta chain) was retrieved from a study of blood T cells in healthy people across ages. A word on this clonotype: Its specificity is not known.

Findings of the study overall: In older individuals, TCR beta diversity per million T cells was lower, falling roughly linearly with age.

Germline V CDR1 and CDR2: SGHRS, YFSETQ. The CDR3 has 16 amino acids. V was clipped by 2 bases and J by 4 bases; unmatched bases: 9. The use of a sample-barcoded 5' primer and a J-beta primer mix characterized a second PCR of about 7 to 12 cycles. A single record per CDR3 protein comes from TCRdb applying MiXCR to the 5' RACE reads. This sample carries approximately 780,000 distinct CDR3 sequences, around 25% of them seen once, and the ten largest clones take around 2.9%. Whenever a sample was processed, at least 6 million PBMCs were isolated. These sequences were also reported in another study, on T cells of mothers and their children. That source reports: Donation involved three healthy Caucasian mothers and the six children that they had. Unrelated pairs and related pairs have their TCR recombination output shaped similarly by thymic selection.

The rearrangement links TRBV5-1 to TRBJ2-1; TRBD1 matches 7 bases. The sequenced sample was blood. The receptor comes from a boy younger than 18 in good health. The DNA for the CDR3 is TGCGCCAGCAGCTTCTACAGGGGACGTCCTTACAATGAGCAGTTCTTC. Translated: CASSFYRGRPYNEQFF.